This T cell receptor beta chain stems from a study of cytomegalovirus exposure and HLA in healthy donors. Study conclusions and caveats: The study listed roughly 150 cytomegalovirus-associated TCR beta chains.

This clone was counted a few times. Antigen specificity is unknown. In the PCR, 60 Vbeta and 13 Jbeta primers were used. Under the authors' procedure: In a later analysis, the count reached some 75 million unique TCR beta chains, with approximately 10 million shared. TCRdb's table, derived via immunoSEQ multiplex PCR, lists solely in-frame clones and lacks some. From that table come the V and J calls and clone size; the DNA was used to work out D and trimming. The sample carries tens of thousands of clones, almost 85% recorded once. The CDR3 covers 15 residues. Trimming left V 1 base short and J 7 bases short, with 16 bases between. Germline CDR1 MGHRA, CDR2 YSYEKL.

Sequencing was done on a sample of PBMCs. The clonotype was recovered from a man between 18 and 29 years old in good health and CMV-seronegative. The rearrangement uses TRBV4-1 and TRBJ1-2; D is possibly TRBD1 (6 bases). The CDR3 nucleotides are TGCGCCAGCAGCCAAGTGGTTCTCGGGACAATTGGCTACACCTTC. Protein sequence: CASSQVVLGTIGYTF.